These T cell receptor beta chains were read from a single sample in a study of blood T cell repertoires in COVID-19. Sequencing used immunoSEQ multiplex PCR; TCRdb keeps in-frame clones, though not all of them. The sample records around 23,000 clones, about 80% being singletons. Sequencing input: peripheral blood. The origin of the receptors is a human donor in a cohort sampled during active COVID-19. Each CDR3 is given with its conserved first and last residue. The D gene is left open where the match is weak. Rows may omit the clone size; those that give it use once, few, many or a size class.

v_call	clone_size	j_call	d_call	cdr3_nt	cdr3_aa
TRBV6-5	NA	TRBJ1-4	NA	TGTGCCAGCCGATTAGCAGGGGCGGTTAATGAAAAACTGTTTTTT	CASRLAGAVNEKLFF
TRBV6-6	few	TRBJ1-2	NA	TGTGCCAGCAGTTACTCGATATCGGAGGGCTATGGCTACACCTTC	CASSYSISEGYGYTF
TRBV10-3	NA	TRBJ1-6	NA	TGTGCCATCAGTGCCCCCAGGGGCGGTAATAATTCACCCCTCCACTTT	CAISAPRGGNNSPLHF
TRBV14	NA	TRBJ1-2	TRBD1	TGTGCCAGCAGCCTGCTACAGGGGAACTATGGCTACACCTTC	CASSLLQGNYGYTF
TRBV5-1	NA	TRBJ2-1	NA	TGCGCCAGCAGCTTGGCAAATGAGCAGTTCTTC	CASSLANEQFF
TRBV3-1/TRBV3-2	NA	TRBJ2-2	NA	TGTGCCAGCAGTAGTGCTATATTGGTTGCCGGGGAGCTGTTTTTT	CASSSAILVAGELFF
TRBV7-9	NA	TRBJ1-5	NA	TGTGCCAGCAGCTTTAAGGGGGGGAATCAGCCCCAGCATTTT	CASSFKGGNQPQHF
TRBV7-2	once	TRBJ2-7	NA	TGTGCCAGCAGCTTAGTCGTCAGATACGAGCAGTACTTC	CASSLVVRYEQYF
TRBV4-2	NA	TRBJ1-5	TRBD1	TGTGCCAGCAGCCAAGAGTTGCAGGGGGCTAGTCAGCCCCAGCATTTT	CASSQELQGASQPQHF
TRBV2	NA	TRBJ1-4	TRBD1	TGTGCCAGCAGTGAGGGGACAGGGGACGTAGTTGAAAAACTGTTTTTT	CASSEGTGDVVEKLFF
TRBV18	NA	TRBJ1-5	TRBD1	TGTGCCAGCTCACCGGGACAGGGCCGATTGGACCAGCCCCAGCATTTT	CASSPGQGRLDQPQHF
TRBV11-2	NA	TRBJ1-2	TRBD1	TGTGCCAGCAGCACAGGGGTGGGCGGCTACACCTTC	CASSTGVGGYTF
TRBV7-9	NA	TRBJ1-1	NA	TGTGCCAGCAGCACGGGGACAACTTCGAACACTGAAGCTTTCTTT	CASSTGTTSNTEAFF
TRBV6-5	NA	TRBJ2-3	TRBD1	TGTGCCAGCAGCCCACAGGGGGCGGCGGATACGCAGTATTTT	CASSPQGAADTQYF
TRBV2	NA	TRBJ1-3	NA	TGTGCCAGCACCCGACCCCGGGAAAGCTCTGGAAACACCATATATTTT	CASTRPRESSGNTIYF
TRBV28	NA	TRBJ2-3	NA	TGTGCCCGGGGCAGGGGTCAACCCGCTACTAGCACAGATACGCAGTATTTT	CARGRGQPATSTDTQYF
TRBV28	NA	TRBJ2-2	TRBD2	TGTGCCAGCAGTTCCGAATCCGGGACTAGCGGGGAGCTGTTTTTT	CASSSESGTSGELFF
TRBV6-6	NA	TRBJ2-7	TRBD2	TGTGCCAGCAGTTTTAGCGGGGTTACCTACGAGCAGTACTTC	CASSFSGVTYEQYF
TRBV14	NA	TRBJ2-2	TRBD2	TGTGCCAGCAGTCCGACTAGCGGCACCGGGGAGCTGTTTTTT	CASSPTSGTGELFF
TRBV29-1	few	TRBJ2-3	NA	TGCAGCGTTCGAGAAACCACAGATACGCAGTATTTT	CSVRETTDTQYF
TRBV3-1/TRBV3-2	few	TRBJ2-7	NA	TGTGCCAGCAGCTACAGTGCCTACGAGCAGTACTTC	CASSYSAYEQYF
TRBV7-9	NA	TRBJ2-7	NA	TGTGCCAGCAGCTTAGGGAGCGGGCAGACAGGGTTACACGAGCAGTACTTC	CASSLGSGQTGLHEQYF
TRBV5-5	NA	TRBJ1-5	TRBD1	TGTGCCAGCAGCCCCCGGACAGGGGGAGGCCAGCCCCAGCATTTT	CASSPRTGGGQPQHF
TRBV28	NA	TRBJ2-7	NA	TGTGCCAGCAGCTCGGGCGGGGCTCAATTCCCCGTCGAGCAGTACTTC	CASSSGGAQFPVEQYF
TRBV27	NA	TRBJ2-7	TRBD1	TGTGCCAGCAGCACAGGGGACAGGGGACTTACCAACTCCTACGAGCAGTACTTC	CASSTGDRGLTNSYEQYF
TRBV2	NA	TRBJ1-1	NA	TGTGCCAGCAGTGATCAGGGGAGGGGCACTGAAGCTTTCTTT	CASSDQGRGTEAFF
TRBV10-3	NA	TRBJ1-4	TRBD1	TGTGCCAGCACGGGACAGGGTATGGAAAAACTGTTTTTT	CASTGQGMEKLFF
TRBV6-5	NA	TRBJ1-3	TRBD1	TGTGCCAGCAGTTACTCTCTCCCGGGACAGGGAAACACCATATATTTT	CASSYSLPGQGNTIYF
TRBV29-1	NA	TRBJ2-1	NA	TGCAGCCCTCATCGAGGCATGAGCGCATACAATGAGCAGTTCTTC	CSPHRGMSAYNEQFF
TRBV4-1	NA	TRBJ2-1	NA	TGCGCCAGCAGCCAGGCGACAGTCAGAGATGAGCAGTTCTTC	CASSQATVRDEQFF
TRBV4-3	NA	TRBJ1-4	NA	TGCGCCAGCAGCCAAGGTACCTCCTCGGGGTTTCTTTCCGGTGAAAAACTGTTTTTT	CASSQGTSSGFLSGEKLFF
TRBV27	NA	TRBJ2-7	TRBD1	TGTGCCAGCAGAAAACAAACTCCACGTCCCGGGACAGGGGGTTGGTACGAGCAGTACTTC	CASRKQTPRPGTGGWYEQYF
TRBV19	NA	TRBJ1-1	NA	TGTGCCAGTAGTATAGTCCGAGTGAACACTGAAGCTTTCTTT	CASSIVRVNTEAFF
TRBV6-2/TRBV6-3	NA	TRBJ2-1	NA	TGTGCCAGCAGCAAACGGGACAATGAGCAGTTCTTC	CASSKRDNEQFF
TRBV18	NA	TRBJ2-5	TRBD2	TGTGCCAGCTCACCACTAGCGGGGGGGATTCAAGAGACCCAGTACTTC	CASSPLAGGIQETQYF
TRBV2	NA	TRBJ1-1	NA	TGTGCCAGCAAATTCGACACTGAAGCTTTCTTT	CASKFDTEAFF
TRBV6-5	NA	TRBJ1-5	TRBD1	TGTGCCAGCAGGGGGGGACAGGGAATTCAGCCCCAGCATTTT	CASRGGQGIQPQHF
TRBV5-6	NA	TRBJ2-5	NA	TGTGCCAGCAGCTCCGGGGCTTGGCGGGGAGAGACCCAGTACTTC	CASSSGAWRGETQYF
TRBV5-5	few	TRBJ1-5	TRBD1	TGTGCCAGCAGATTGGACAGGGTGAGTCAGCCCCAGCATTTT	CASRLDRVSQPQHF
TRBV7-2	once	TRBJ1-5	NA	TGTGCCAGCAGCCCGGTCGAAGGGGAGGGTACCAATCAGCCCCAGCATTTT	CASSPVEGEGTNQPQHF
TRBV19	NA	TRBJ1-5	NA	TGTGCCAGTAGTGGACGCCGGGACTCTGATCAGCCCCAGCATTTT	CASSGRRDSDQPQHF
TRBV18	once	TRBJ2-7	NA	TGTGCCAGCTCACCAGGACAGCCCCCCTCCTACGAGCAGTACTTC	CASSPGQPPSYEQYF
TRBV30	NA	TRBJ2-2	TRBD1	TGTGCCTGGGGGACAGGGGTGAACACCGGGGAGCTGTTTTTT	CAWGTGVNTGELFF
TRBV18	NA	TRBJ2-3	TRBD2	TGTGCCAGCTCACCCGGACCAGCGGGGACGCAGTATTTT	CASSPGPAGTQYF
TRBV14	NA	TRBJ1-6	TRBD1	TGTGCCAGCAGCCAAGCATCCGGGACAGGGTCACCCCTCCACTTT	CASSQASGTGSPLHF
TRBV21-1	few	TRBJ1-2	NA	TGTGCCAGCATCGGAATTTTAAGCCTCCCAGCGAGTTTCGGCTACACCTTC	CASIGILSLPASFGYTF
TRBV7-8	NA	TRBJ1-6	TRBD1	TGTGCCAGCAGATCCACGGGGGGGACAGGGGGGTCCTATAATTCACCCCTCCACTTT	CASRSTGGTGGSYNSPLHF